A single sample gave rise to the 24 T cell receptor beta chains below, sequenced in a study of cytomegalovirus exposure and HLA in healthy donors. The PCR ran on 60 Vbeta and 13 Jbeta primers. TCRdb's copy holds only in-frame clones and misses some; the assay was immunoSEQ multiplex PCR. The table records 130,000 to 150,000 clones, 75% to 80% of them present only once. Sequences were obtained from PBMCs. Receptors were obtained from a man aged 40-50 years in good health and CMV-seropositive.

The rearrangement uses TRBV7-2 and TRBJ2-3; D is unresolved. V lost 5 bases to trimming and J lost 1 base, with 10 bases between them. This CDR3 has 14 amino acids. Germline V gene sequence: CDR1 SGHTA, CDR2 FQGNSA. The CDR3 region is CASSTRRRTDTQYF. CDR3 DNA sequence: TGTGCCAGCAGCACCAGGCGTCGCACAGATACGCAGTATTTT.

CDR3 sequence (DNA): TGTGCCAGCACTCCGGGACAAACCTACGAGCAGTACTTC. Translating gives CASTPGQTYEQYF. This chain joins TRBV28 and TRBJ2-5, with a possible D match to TRBD1 (6 bases). The DNA end favors TRBJ2-7, so the J call may be wrong. The germline CDR1 and CDR2 sequences are MDHEN and SYDVKM. The CDR3 has 13 amino acids.

The V and J genes are TRBV5-4 and TRBJ1-1, with D perhaps matching TRBD1 (6 bases). V was pared by 5 bases and J by 6 bases, with 20 bases between. The CDR3 extends over 15 amino acids. Germline CDR1 is SGHNT and CDR2 is YYREEE (reference sequence). CDR3 nucleotides: TGTGCCAGCAGGTGGTGGGGGCCGCTGAGGGCTGAAGCTTTCTTT. It specifies CASRWWGPLRAEAFF.

This clone is a singleton in its sample. The same CDR3 can be traced to other DNA sequences in this sample. The chain employs TRBV15 and TRBJ1-5; TRBD1 is a possible D gene (6 bases). The V gene lost 4 bases and the J gene lost 7 bases, with 14 bases spanning the gap. Per germline, CDR1 LNHNV and CDR2 YYDKDF (reference sequence). This CDR3 comprises 14 residues. The CDR3 bases are TGTGCCACCAGCACGCGGAAGGGGGTCCAGCCCCAGCATTTT. It specifies CATSTRKGVQPQHF.

This chain links TRBV7-9 with TRBJ2-1; 10 bases agree with TRBD2. Germline CDR1 SEHNR, CDR2 FQNEAQ (reference sequence). The CDR3 covers 15 residues. The V segment lost 1 base and the J segment 10 bases; nucleotides outside the gene matches: 7. CDR3 sequence reads: CASSLGAGGPEEQFF. The CDR3 coding sequence is TGTGCCAGCAGCTTAGGAGCGGGAGGGCCGGAGGAGCAGTTCTTC.

The V gene is TRBV5-1, the J gene TRBJ2-2, with 9 bases that match TRBD1. Germline V lookup: CDR1 SGHRS, CDR2 YFSETQ. The CDR3 covers 17 residues. Trimming at V came to 0 bases and at J to 4 bases, leaving 7 bases not matched to a gene. This CDR3 is CASSLEGQGVSTGELFF. The CDR3 DNA reads TGCGCCAGCAGCTTGGAGGGACAGGGTGTTAGCACCGGGGAGCTGTTTTTT.

The rearrangement uses TRBV9 and TRBJ2-1; 7 bases fit TRBD2. The germline V gene encodes CDR1 SGDLS and CDR2 YYNGEE. CDR3 length: 15 residues. The ends lost 2 bases at V and 2 bases at J; junction bases unmatched: 4. CDR3 protein: CASSVLADAYNEQFF. The CDR3 bases are TGTGCCAGCAGCGTCCTAGCGGACGCCTACAATGAGCAGTTCTTC.

As DNA, the CDR3 is TGTGCCAGCTCACCGATGGACAGGTCGAACACCGGGGAGCTGTTTTTT. This gives the protein CASSPMDRSNTGELFF. The chain carries TRBV18 and TRBJ2-2; 7 positions match TRBD1. Germline V gene lookup returns CDR1 KGHSH and CDR2 LQKENI. The CDR3 extends over 16 amino acids. Losses at the gene ends were 3 bases for V and 0 bases for J; bases not matched to a gene: 4.

This chain connects TRBV29-1 to TRBJ1-2, with 8 bases matching TRBD1. The CDR3 sequence is 12 residues long. CDR1 and CDR2 (germline): SQVTM, ANQGSEA. J lost 3 bases, V lost 6 bases, and 3 bases had no gene match. The CDR3 sequence is CSVNRGDYGYTF. CDR3 nucleotide sequence: TGCAGCGTAAACAGGGGGGACTATGGCTACACCTTC. The full variable domain, in which reference TRBV29-1 and TRBJ1-2 provide the parts outside the CDR3, is SAVISQKPSRDICQRGTSLTIQCQVDSQVTMMFWYRQQPGQSLTLIATANQGSEATYESGFVIDKFPISRPNLTFSTLTVSNMSPEDSSIYLCSVNRGDYGYTFGSGTRLTVV.

The J gene is TRBJ1-1, the V gene TRBV14, with D possibly TRBD1 on 6 matching bases. This CDR3 region has 14 residues. Looked up from germline, CDR1 is SGHDN and CDR2 is FVKESK. Trimming left V 0 bases short and J 10 bases short, with 15 bases between. CDR3 residues: CASSQEHRGHGAFF. As DNA, the CDR3 is TGTGCCAGCAGCCAAGAACACCGGGGACATGGAGCTTTCTTT.

This chain connects TRBV4-1 to TRBJ1-2, with TRBD1 matching 8 bases. Looked up from germline, CDR1 is MGHRA and CDR2 is YSYEKL. The V segment lost 0 bases and the J segment 3 bases; nucleotides outside the gene matches: 9. The CDR3 has 17 amino acids. In DNA form, the CDR3 reads TGCGCCAGCAGCCAAGAAAGGGGTGGACAGGGTCACTATGGCTACACCTTC. It translates to CASSQERGGQGHYGYTF.

The rearrangement links TRBV6-6 to TRBJ2-7; D gene unclear. The CDR3 loop spans 13 amino acids. V lost 0 bases to trimming and J lost 7 bases, with 10 bases between them. Germline V gene lookup returns CDR1 MNHNY and CDR2 SVGAGI (reference sequence). The CDR3 is CASSYSSVAEQYF. The CDR3 DNA reads as TGTGCCAGCAGTTACTCGTCGGTTGCGGAGCAGTACTTC.

The chain joins TRBV15 to TRBJ1-2, with D uncertain. CDR1 and CDR2 (germline): LNHNV, YYDKDF (reference sequence). With 4 bases removed from V and 8 bases from J, the gap between germline ends came to 17 bases. The CDR3 runs 14 residues. CDR3 protein: CATSTNLEGGGYTF. CDR3 DNA sequence: TGTGCCACCAGCACAAACCTTGAGGGAGGGGGCTACACCTTC.

The CDR3 loop reads CASSLGGGRGTDTQYF. The DNA of the CDR3 is TGTGCCAGCAGCTTAGGGGGGGGACGGGGCACAGATACGCAGTATTTT. V and J are TRBV7-6 and TRBJ2-3, with TRBD2 matching over 7 bases. The CDR3 is 16 residues long. V shed 1 base, J shed 1 base, and the junction held 5 bases outside the gene matches. Looked up from germline, CDR1 is SGHVS and CDR2 is FNYEAQ. The full variable domain, completed using reference TRBV7-6 and TRBJ2-3, is GAGVSQSPRYKVTKRGQDVALRCDPISGHVSLYWYRQALGQGPEFLTYFNYEAQQDKSGLPNDRFSAERPEGSISTLTIQRTEQRDSAMYRCASSLGGGRGTDTQYFGPGTRLTVL.

The chain employs TRBV5-4 and TRBJ2-3; perhaps TRBD1 as D (5 bases). The germline V gene encodes CDR1 SGHNT and CDR2 YYREEE (reference sequence). The CDR3 extends over 15 amino acids. V was trimmed by 4 bases and J by 6 bases, leaving 18 bases between them. CDR3 loop: CASSLYGAAGDTQYF. Written as DNA, the CDR3 is TGTGCCAGCAGCCTATATGGGGCCGCTGGGGATACGCAGTATTTT.

The rearrangement links TRBV19 to TRBJ1-5; tentative D call: TRBD1 (6 bases). The V end was cut by 10 bases, the J end by 5 bases, with 21 bases between. The length of the CDR3 is 15 residues. Germline V lookup: CDR1 LNHDA, CDR2 SQIVND (reference sequence). CDR3 nucleotide sequence: TGTGCCACCCACCAGGGGATCGGGAGGGATCAGCCCCAGCATTTT. This codes for CATHQGIGRDQPQHF.

In its sample, this clone was seen once. The rearrangement links TRBV28 to TRBJ2-7; D uncertain. The ends were cut back, 1 base at V and 1 base at J, with 8 bases in the middle. The germline V gene has CDR1 MDHEN and CDR2 SYDVKM. This CDR3 has 14 amino acids. CDR3 amino acids: CASSLLVNSYEQYF. The CDR3 DNA reads TGTGCCAGCAGTTTATTAGTCAATTCCTACGAGCAGTACTTC.

This clone was counted only a few times. The V gene is TRBV29-1, the J gene TRBJ1-1; D remains ambiguous. Germline V CDR1 and CDR2: SQVTM, ANQGSEA. The CDR3 consists of 13 residues. V gave up 3 bases and J gave up 6 bases, with 14 bases separating them. The CDR3 here is CSVDGREGSEAFF. DNA of the CDR3: TGCAGCGTTGATGGTCGGGAGGGCTCTGAAGCTTTCTTT.

This clone has only a few counts. The chain is built from TRBV11-2 and TRBJ1-1; 8 bases map to TRBD1. V lost 1 base and J lost 5; bases outside the gene matches: 6. The germline CDR1 and CDR2 sequences are SGHAT and FQNNGV. The CDR3 is 15 amino acids. The CDR3 protein is CASSLAGTGGTEAFF. The CDR3, as DNA: TGTGCCAGCAGCTTAGCGGGCACAGGGGGGACTGAAGCTTTCTTT.

The rearrangement joins TRBV28 to TRBJ2-5; tentative D call: TRBD1 (6 bases). The V end was cut by 5 bases, the J end by 5 bases, with 12 bases between. The germline CDR1 and CDR2 sequences are MDHEN and SYDVKM. This CDR3 is built from 13 residues. CDR3 residues: CASSRQVGETQYF. Written as DNA, the CDR3 is TGTGCCAGCAGTCGACAGGTTGGCGAGACCCAGTACTTC.

The CDR3: CASSLSAAGGMGELFF. For the CDR3, the DNA is TGTGCCAGCAGCTTATCGGCGGCGGGAGGCATGGGGGAGCTGTTTTTT. The chain recombines TRBV11-1 with TRBJ2-2; 8 bases are shared with TRBD2. Per the germline V gene, CDR1 is SGHAT and CDR2 is FQDESV (reference sequence). CDR3 length equals 16 residues. V lost 2 bases and J lost 8; bases outside the gene matches: 10.

V is TRBV6-5 and J is TRBJ2-7, with D perhaps TRBD1 (6 bases). The ends were cut back, 8 bases at V and 2 bases at J, with 16 bases in the middle. CDR1 MNHEY and CDR2 SVGAGI come from the germline V gene. The CDR3 sequence is 14 residues long. The CDR3: CASRGGPSAYEQYF. CDR3 nucleotides: TGTGCCAGCCGAGGGGGTCCCTCGGCCTACGAGCAGTACTTC.

This chain joins TRBV19 and TRBJ2-5, with a weak D call TRBD2 (6 bases). The CDR3 consists of 16 residues. In germline, CDR1 is LNHDA, CDR2 SQIVND (reference sequence). Trimming left V 6 bases short and J 4 bases short, with 21 bases between. The CDR3 here is CASSHYGGGLGETQYF. In DNA, the CDR3 is TGTGCCAGTAGCCATTACGGAGGAGGGCTCGGAGAGACCCAGTACTTC.

Details on this clone: Other DNA sequences in the sample encode the same CDR3. V is TRBV5-1 and J is TRBJ1-2; D not resolved. V lost 0 bases to trimming and J lost 0 bases, with 6 bases between them. Germline V gives CDR1 SGHRS, CDR2 YFSETQ. The CDR3 has 14 amino acids. The CDR3 loop is CASSLGGTNYGYTF. The CDR3 nucleotides are TGCGCCAGCAGCTTGGGAGGTACTAACTATGGCTACACCTTC.